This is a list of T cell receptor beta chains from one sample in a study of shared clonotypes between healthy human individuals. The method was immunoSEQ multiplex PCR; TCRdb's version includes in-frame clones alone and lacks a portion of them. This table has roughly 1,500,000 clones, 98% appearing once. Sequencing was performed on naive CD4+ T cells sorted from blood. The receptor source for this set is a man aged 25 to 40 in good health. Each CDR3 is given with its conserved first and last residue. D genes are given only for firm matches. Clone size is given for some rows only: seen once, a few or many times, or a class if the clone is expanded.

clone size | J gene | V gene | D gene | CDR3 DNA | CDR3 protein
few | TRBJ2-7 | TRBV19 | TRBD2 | TGTGCCAGCGGACTCGGGGGGTACGAGCAGTACTTC | CASGLGGYEQYF
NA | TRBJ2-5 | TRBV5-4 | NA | TGTGCCAGCACTAGGTCGGCCCAAGAGACCCAGTACTTC | CASTRSAQETQYF
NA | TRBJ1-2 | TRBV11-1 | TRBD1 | TGTGCCAGCAGTTGGGACAGCTATGGCTACACCTTC | CASSWDSYGYTF
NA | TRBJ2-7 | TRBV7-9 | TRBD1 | TGTGCCAGCAGCACGGACAGGCTCGAGCAGTACTTC | CASSTDRLEQYF
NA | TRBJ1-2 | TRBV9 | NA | TGTGCCAGCAGCGCACAACAAGGGTCCCTTGGCTACACCTTC | CASSAQQGSLGYTF
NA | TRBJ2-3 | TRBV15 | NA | TGTGCCACCAGCAGAGGGGGAGGGGGGCGCGTAGATACGCAGTATTTT | CATSRGGGGRVDTQYF
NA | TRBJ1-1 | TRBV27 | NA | TGTGCCAGCAGTTTATCGGTCGGGGGGACGAGAAACACTGAAGCTTTCTTT | CASSLSVGGTRNTEAFF
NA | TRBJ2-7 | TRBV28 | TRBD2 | TGTGCCAGCAGTACCACTAGCGGGATTTCCGAGCAGTACTTC | CASSTTSGISEQYF
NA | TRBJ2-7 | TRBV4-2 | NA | TGTGCCAGCAGCCAAGCATCCGGGCGGAGCTCCTACGAGCAGTACTTC | CASSQASGRSSYEQYF
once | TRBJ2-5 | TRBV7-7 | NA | TGTGCCAGCAGCTGGTCATTGGGGGGAGAGACCCAGTACTTC | CASSWSLGGETQYF
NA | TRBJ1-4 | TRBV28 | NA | TGTGCCAGCAGTTTGGGGGTGCGGGCAACTAATGAAAAACTGTTTTTT | CASSLGVRATNEKLFF
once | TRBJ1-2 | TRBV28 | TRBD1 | TGTGCCAGCAGTCAGGGGACAGTCTATGGCTACACCTTC | CASSQGTVYGYTF
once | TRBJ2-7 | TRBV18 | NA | TGTGCCAGCTCACTCCGTAGCGGAACCTACGAGCAGTACTTC | CASSLRSGTYEQYF
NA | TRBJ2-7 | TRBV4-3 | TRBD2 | TGCGCCAGCAGCCAAGATTCTAGCGGGAGGGCCTACGAGCAGTACTTC | CASSQDSSGRAYEQYF
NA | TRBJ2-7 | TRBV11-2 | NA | TGTGCCAGCAGCTTTGAGCGATTAAGCTCCTACGAGCAGTACTTC | CASSFERLSSYEQYF
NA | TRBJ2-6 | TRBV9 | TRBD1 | TGTGCCAGCAGCTTCCGGGACAGGGTAACCTCTGGGGCCAACGTCCTGACTTTC | CASSFRDRVTSGANVLTF